This entry lists 22 T cell receptor beta chains sequenced from one sample in a study of CD8 T cells in Susac syndrome. RNA amounts of 0.5 to 1 ug underwent reverse transcription with random hexamers. MiXCR, run by TCRdb on the immunoSEQ multiplex PCR reads, gives a single entry per CDR3 protein. The data contain some 300,000 distinct CDR3 sequences, roughly 90% of them singletons. Sequenced sample: CD8+ T cells from PBMCs. The receptors were gathered from a human donor with multiple sclerosis.

This clonotype was counted once. The chain is built from TRBV4-2 and TRBJ2-1; D remains unclear. Trimming removed 0 bases at V and 4 bases at J, with 13 bases between. Looked up from germline, CDR1 is LGHNA and CDR2 is YNFKEQ. This CDR3 is built from 16 residues. The CDR3 region has the DNA TGTGCCAGCAGCCAAGATTCTAACTACCTATACAATGAGCAGTTCTTC. Encoded protein: CASSQDSNYLYNEQFF.

The rearrangement links TRBV9 to TRBJ2-7; the D gene is possibly TRBD1 (6 bases). Germline values: CDR1 SGDLS, CDR2 YYNGEE. This CDR3 is 15 amino acids long. The V end was cut by 3 bases, the J end by 2 bases, with 15 bases between. The CDR3 region is CASSGGNSGAYEQYF. The CDR3 region has the DNA TGTGCCAGCAGCGGGGGGAATTCAGGGGCCTACGAGCAGTACTTC.

The J gene is TRBJ2-7, the V gene TRBV28, with D uncertain. This CDR3 contains 16 residues. V lost 4 bases, J lost 2 bases, and 18 bases lay in between. From germline, CDR1 is MDHEN and CDR2 SYDVKM. In nucleotides, the CDR3 is TGTGCCAGCAGTTACCTAGACACCCCCCGGACCTACGAGCAGTACTTC. Residues: CASSYLDTPRTYEQYF.

The rearrangement joins TRBV6-2 or TRBV6-3 to TRBJ2-7; D not certain. Per germline, CDR1 MNHEY and CDR2 SVGEGT. This CDR3 spans 12 amino acids. V lost 8 bases and J lost 3, with 11 bases in between. For the CDR3, the DNA is TGTGCCAGCTCGGACCCAAACTACGAGCAGTACTTC. Its translation: CASSDPNYEQYF.

CDR3 bases: TGTGCCAGCAGCCACCCGGGATCTCAGTACTTC. Protein: CASSHPGSQYF. J is TRBJ2-5 and V is TRBV7-8, with D tentatively TRBD2 (5 bases). Trimming pared 5 bases from V and 11 bases from J, leaving 12 bases between. The CDR3 covers 11 residues. The germline V gene has CDR1 SGHVS and CDR2 FQNEAQ.

The gene calls are TRBV20-1 and TRBJ1-1; D is perhaps TRBD1 (5 bases). V was trimmed by 4 bases and J by 5 bases, leaving 11 bases between them. The CDR3 sequence is 12 residues long. CDR1 is DFQATT and CDR2 is SNEGSKA in the germline V gene (reference sequence). CDR3 sequence (DNA): TGCAGTGCTAACACGGGGGGTACTGAAGCTTTCTTT. It yields the protein CSANTGGTEAFF.

This chain uses TRBV5-6 with TRBJ1-1, with 8 bases fitting TRBD1. The CDR3 has 12 amino acids. With 3 bases clipped from V and 6 bases from J, the junction kept 1 base outside the gene matches. Germline V gene lookup returns CDR1 SGHDT and CDR2 YYEEEE. For the CDR3, the DNA is TGTGCCAGCAGCTCGACAGGGGCTGAAGCTTTCTTT. This sequence encodes CASSSTGAEAFF.

The chain employs TRBV10-3 and TRBJ2-7; D unresolved. CDR1 and CDR2 (germline): ENHRY, SYGVKD. This CDR3 comprises 11 residues. The V gene lost 4 bases and the J gene lost 7 bases, with 8 bases spanning the gap. CDR3 amino acids: CAISALGEQYF. CDR3 coding DNA: TGTGCCATCAGTGCCCTAGGGGAGCAGTACTTC.

The genes are TRBV20-1 and TRBJ1-2, with D unclear. This CDR3 comprises 11 residues. V was pared by 5 bases and J by 3 bases, with 7 bases between. Germline V lookup: CDR1 DFQATT, CDR2 SNEGSKA (reference sequence). CDR3 sequence (DNA): TGCAGTGCTGCAGCTGACTATGGCTACACCTTC. It codes for CSAAADYGYTF.

This chain joins TRBV29-1 and TRBJ2-1, with 7 bases fitting TRBD2. Trimming removed 6 bases from V and 5 bases from J; junction bases left unmatched: 13. CDR1 and CDR2 from the germline V gene are SQVTM and ANQGSEA. The CDR3 runs 15 residues. The CDR3, as DNA: TGCAGCGTATTTAAACTAGCGAGTTTAAACAATGAGCAGTTCTTC. This encodes CSVFKLASLNNEQFF.

This chain links TRBV10-3 with TRBJ2-3; D gene ambiguous. Between the trimmed V and J ends, which lost 4 bases and 4 bases, there was a span of 12 bases. This CDR3 has 14 amino acids. CDR1 and CDR2 from the germline V gene are ENHRY and SYGVKD. CDR3 in amino acids: CAISVDGLSDTQYF. CDR3 sequence (DNA): TGTGCCATCAGTGTGGACGGGCTTTCAGATACGCAGTATTTT.

J is TRBJ2-7 and V is TRBV10-3; 7 positions agree with TRBD2. J was trimmed by 7 bases and V by 6 bases; bases with no gene match: 12. Germline V gene data show CDR1 as ENHRY and CDR2 as SYGVKD. CDR3 size: 14 residues. The CDR3, as DNA: TGTGCCATCAGGGTGACTGGACTAGTTTATGAGCAGTACTTC. It encodes CAIRVTGLVYEQYF.

This clonotype has ten or more counts. This rearrangement joins TRBV4-2 to TRBJ1-2, with D unclear. Trimming removed 4 bases from V and 8 bases from J, with 20 bases in between. Germline assignment: CDR1 LGHNA and CDR2 YNFKEQ. The CDR3 is made up of 15 amino acids. The CDR3 region is CASSPSWTVPQGYTF. In nucleotides, the CDR3 is TGTGCCAGCAGCCCCTCCTGGACCGTCCCGCAAGGCTACACCTTC.

CDR3 in amino acids: CASSKRGTGDGYGYTF. Written as DNA, the CDR3 is TGTGCCAGCAGCAAACGGGGGACAGGGGACGGCTATGGCTACACCTTC. This chain joins TRBV21-1 and TRBJ1-2; the tabulated D call, TRBD1, remains unverified against the DNA. TRBV21-1 is an annotated pseudogene. The CDR3 runs 16 residues.

J is TRBJ2-1 and V is TRBV24-1; no clear D gene. Trimming left V 5 bases short and J 6 bases short, with 16 bases between. Germline CDR1 is KGHDR and CDR2 is SFDVKD. The CDR3 loop spans 15 amino acids. The CDR3 sequence: CATSGGEVRSNEQFF. The CDR3 bases are TGTGCCACCAGTGGAGGTGAGGTTCGGTCCAATGAGCAGTTCTTC.

V is TRBV7-3 and J is TRBJ1-1; D is possibly TRBD1 (5 bases). V was shortened by 4 bases and J by 1 base, with 13 bases between the two germline ends. The CDR3 extends over 15 amino acids. Per the germline V gene, CDR1 is SGHTA and CDR2 is FQGTGA. This chain's CDR3 is CASSSGEGPNTEAFF. The DNA of the CDR3 is TGTGCCAGCAGCTCGGGGGAGGGGCCGAACACTGAAGCTTTCTTT. Combining the CDR3 with reference TRBV7-3 and TRBJ1-1 gives the whole variable domain GAGVSQTPSNKVTEKGKYVELRCDPISGHTALYWYRQSLGQGPEFLIYFQGTGAADDSGLPNDRFFAVRPEGSVSTLKIQRTERGDSAVYLCASSSGEGPNTEAFFGQGTRLTVV.

The V call is TRBV20-1, the J call TRBJ2-1; D might be TRBD2 (5 bases). Germline V gene data show CDR1 as DFQATT and CDR2 as SNEGSKA (reference sequence). The CDR3 sequence is 14 residues long. V lost 3 bases and J lost 2, with 11 bases in between. The CDR3 sequence: CSASRSGPYNEQFF. CDR3 nucleotide sequence: TGCAGTGCTAGTCGGAGCGGCCCCTACAATGAGCAGTTCTTC.

J is TRBJ1-2 and V is TRBV12-3 or TRBV12-4; no clear D gene. The CDR3 totals 14 residues. Deletions cut 3 bases from V and 7 bases from J, with 15 bases between. Here the CDR3 DNA reads TGTGCCAGCAGTTTGGCCTCTCTTGCTGGTGGCTACACCTTC. Translated, it gives CASSLASLAGGYTF.

The CDR3 DNA reads TGTGCCAGCAGTTTAATAGGTCTGCGGCGGTCCTACGAGCAGTACTTC. Its protein product is CASSLIGLRRSYEQYF. The chain carries TRBV12-3 or TRBV12-4 and TRBJ2-7; D remains unclear. V shed 2 bases and J shed 1 base, with 15 bases lying between them. The CDR3 runs to 16 residues.

The chain has TRBV9 and TRBJ1-2, with D maybe TRBD1 (5 bases). The CDR3 extends over 15 amino acids. V was pared by 4 bases and J by 0 bases, with 13 bases between. Per germline, CDR1 SGDLS and CDR2 YYNGEE. The CDR3 sequence: CASSSEPGPNYGYTF. The DNA for the CDR3 is TGTGCCAGCAGCTCTGAACCGGGACCTAACTATGGCTACACCTTC.

The chain employs TRBV28 and TRBJ2-5, with 7 bases matching TRBD1. J was trimmed by 2 bases and V by 3 bases; bases with no gene match: 9. The germline CDR1 and CDR2 sequences are MDHEN and SYDVKM. This CDR3 contains 16 residues. CDR3 in DNA: TGTGCCAGCAGTTTTCAGGGGACAGAAGAACAAGAGACCCAGTACTTC. The encoded protein is CASSFQGTEEQETQYF.

The CDR3, as DNA: TGTGCCAGCAGAGGACAGGGGAGTTTCCAAGAGACCCAGTACTTC. This sequence encodes CASRGQGSFQETQYF. V usage is TRBV6-2 or TRBV6-3 and J usage is TRBJ2-5; 9 bases are a match to TRBD1. The V gene's germline CDR1 is MNHEY and CDR2 SVGEGT. The CDR3 has 15 amino acids. V trimming: 6 bases; J trimming: 1 base; junction bases outside the gene matches: 6.